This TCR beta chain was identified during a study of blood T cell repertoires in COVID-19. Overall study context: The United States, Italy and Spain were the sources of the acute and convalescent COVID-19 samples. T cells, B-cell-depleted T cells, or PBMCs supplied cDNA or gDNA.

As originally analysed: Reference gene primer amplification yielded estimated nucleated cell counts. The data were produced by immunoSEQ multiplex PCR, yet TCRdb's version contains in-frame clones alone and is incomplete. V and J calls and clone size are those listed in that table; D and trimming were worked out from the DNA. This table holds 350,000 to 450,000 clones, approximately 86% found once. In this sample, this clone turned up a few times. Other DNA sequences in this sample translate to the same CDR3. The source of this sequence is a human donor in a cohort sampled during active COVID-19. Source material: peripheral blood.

The CDR3 bases are TGTGCCAGCAGCTTAGTTCAGAACACCGGGGAGCTGTTTTTT. It is translated as CASSLVQNTGELFF. This rearrangement joins TRBV7-2 to TRBJ2-2; D unresolved. The germline gives CDR1 SGHTA, CDR2 FQGNSA. V was trimmed by 1 base and J by 1 base, leaving 4 bases between them. This CDR3 spans 14 amino acids.